The sequence of this T cell receptor (beta chain) was determined in a study of OX40 agonist ivuxolimab in advanced cancers. Turning to the study itself: Patients undergoing dose escalation presented with hepatocellular carcinoma, melanoma, renal cell or head and neck cancer.

This clone was recorded once. Its antigen is unidentified. Germline CDR1 MNHNS, CDR2 SASEGT. This CDR3 contains 17 residues. The junction had 9 bases not matched to a gene; V was cut back by 1 base and J by 6 bases. Clones were read by immunoSEQ multiplex PCR, and TCRdb kept only the in-frame ones, dropping some. This table has tens of thousands of clones, 90% to 95% appearing once. Study observations and caveats: Relative to CD4+ cells, CD8+ T cells on average had more expanded clones.

The TCR originated in an adult with an advanced solid tumor such as melanoma, head and neck, liver or kidney cancer. The sequences come from CD4+ or CD8+ T cells sorted from blood, collected in a trial of the OX40 agonist ivuxolimab. This chain connects TRBV6-1 to TRBJ2-1, with 10 bases identical to TRBD2. Here the CDR3 DNA reads TGTGCCAGCAGTGAAGGAGGTCTAGCGGGGGCCTTCAATGAGCAGTTCTTC. It encodes CASSEGGLAGAFNEQFF.